The entry below describes one T cell receptor (beta chain). Its antigen is unknown. Nothing much larger sits one base from this clone, and base qualities are not available. The instrument was an Illumina HiSeq 1500. The public reads were reanalyzed by TCRdb: fastp trimming at Q25, MiXCR alignment, in-frame beta chains only. Each entry is one CDR3 protein sequence, shown with its most common DNA and genes. The sample yields about 230,000 distinct CDR3 sequences; about 20% were counted once. Jointly, the top ten make up over 15% of the sample. Including cysteine and phenylalanine, the CDR3 has 14 amino acids. Of all the DNA, just the CDR3 is kept, 42 bases in frame from base 1. CDR1 and CDR2 were assigned from the germline V gene as MNHEY and SVGAGI. Trimming at the junction amounts to 2 bases on V and 0 bases on J, and the germline ends lie 8 bases apart. The sample is drawn from a study of T cell repertoires in cytomegalovirus infection (dated by TCRdb to the late 2010s). Regarding the research as a whole: The HLA type of each donor mattered for the analysis, because public TCR beta signatures pointed to carriage of CMV infection along with the matching HLA type. Summary of the overall study and its limitations: The ex vivo response was dominated by HLA-C-restricted CMV-specific TCR beta clonotypes, and the single most frequent clonotype in two of eight donors was supplied by these HLA-C-restricted clonotypes. In both this cohort and an independent cohort of 300 to 450 donors, the cumulative frequency of public TCR beta family members distinguished carriers of CMV infection plus the relevant HLA type.

Sequenced input: CD8+ T cells from PBMCs. The receptor's source is a human donor in good health (CMV status not recorded). Some clones in this sample may be carry-over from other donors' samples. This receptor chain uses TRBV6-5 and TRBJ2-7; the D gene identity is not certain. The DNA sequence is given as TGTGCCAGCAGTTACGGAGACACCTCCTACGAGCAGTACTTC. The encoded protein is CASSYGDTSYEQYF.